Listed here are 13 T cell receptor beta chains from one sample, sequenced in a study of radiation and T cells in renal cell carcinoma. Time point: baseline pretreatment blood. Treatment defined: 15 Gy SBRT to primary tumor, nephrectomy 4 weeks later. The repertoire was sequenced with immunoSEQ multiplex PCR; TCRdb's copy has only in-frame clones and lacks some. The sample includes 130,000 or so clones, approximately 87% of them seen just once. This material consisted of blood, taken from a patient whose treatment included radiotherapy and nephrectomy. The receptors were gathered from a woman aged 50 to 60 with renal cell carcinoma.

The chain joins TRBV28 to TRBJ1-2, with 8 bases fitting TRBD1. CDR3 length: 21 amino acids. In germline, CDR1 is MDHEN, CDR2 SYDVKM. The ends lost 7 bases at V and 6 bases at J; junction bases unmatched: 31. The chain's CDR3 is CASITTPGGIRDPRDGDGYTF. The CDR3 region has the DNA TGTGCCAGCATCACAACCCCAGGGGGCATCCGAGACCCCAGGGATGGAGATGGCTACACCTTC.

CDR3 residues: CASSAGGIEQYF. For the CDR3, the DNA is TGCGCCAGCAGCGCCGGTGGGATCGAGCAGTACTTC. The V gene is TRBV5-1, the J gene TRBJ2-7, with unresolved D. CDR3 length: 12 amino acids. Germline values: CDR1 SGHRS, CDR2 YFSETQ. The V end was cut by 4 bases, the J end by 6 bases, with 11 bases between.

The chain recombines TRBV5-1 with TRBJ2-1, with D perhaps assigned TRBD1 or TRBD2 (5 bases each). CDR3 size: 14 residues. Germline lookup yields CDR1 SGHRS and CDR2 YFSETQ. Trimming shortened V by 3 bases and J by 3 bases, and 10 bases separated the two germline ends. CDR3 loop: CASSYRDDYNEQFF. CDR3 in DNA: TGCGCCAGCAGCTACCGGGACGACTACAATGAGCAGTTCTTC.

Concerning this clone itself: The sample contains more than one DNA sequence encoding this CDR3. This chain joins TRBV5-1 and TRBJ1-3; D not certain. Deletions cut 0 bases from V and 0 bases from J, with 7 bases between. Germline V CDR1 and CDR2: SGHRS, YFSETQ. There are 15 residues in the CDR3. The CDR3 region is CASSLGQSSGNTIYF. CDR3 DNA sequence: TGCGCCAGCAGCTTGGGTCAAAGCTCTGGAAACACCATATATTTT.

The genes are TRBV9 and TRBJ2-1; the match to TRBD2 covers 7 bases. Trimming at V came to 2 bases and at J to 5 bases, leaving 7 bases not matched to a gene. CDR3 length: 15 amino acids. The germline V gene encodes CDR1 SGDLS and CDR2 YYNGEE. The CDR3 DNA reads TGTGCCAGCAGCGTTGGGACTACCCAGCACAATGAGCAGTTCTTC. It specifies CASSVGTTQHNEQFF.

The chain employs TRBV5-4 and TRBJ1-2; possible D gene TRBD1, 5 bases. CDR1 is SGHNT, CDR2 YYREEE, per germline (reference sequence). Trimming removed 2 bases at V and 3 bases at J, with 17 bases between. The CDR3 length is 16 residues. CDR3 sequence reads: CASSLDGRASDYGYTF. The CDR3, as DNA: TGTGCCAGCAGCTTAGATGGCAGGGCTTCGGACTATGGCTACACCTTC.

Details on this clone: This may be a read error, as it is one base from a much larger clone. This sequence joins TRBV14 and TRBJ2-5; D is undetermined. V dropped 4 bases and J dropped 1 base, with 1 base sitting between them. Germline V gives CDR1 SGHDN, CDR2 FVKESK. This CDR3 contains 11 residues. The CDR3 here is CASSRQETQYF. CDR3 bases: TGTGCCAGCAGCCGCCAAGAGACCCAGTACTTC.

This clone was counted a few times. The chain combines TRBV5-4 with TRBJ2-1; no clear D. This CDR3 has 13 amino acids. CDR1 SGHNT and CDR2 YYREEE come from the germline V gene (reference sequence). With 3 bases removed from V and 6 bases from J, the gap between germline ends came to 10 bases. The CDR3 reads CASSSSPSNEQFF. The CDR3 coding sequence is TGTGCCAGCAGCTCTTCCCCTAGCAATGAGCAGTTCTTC.

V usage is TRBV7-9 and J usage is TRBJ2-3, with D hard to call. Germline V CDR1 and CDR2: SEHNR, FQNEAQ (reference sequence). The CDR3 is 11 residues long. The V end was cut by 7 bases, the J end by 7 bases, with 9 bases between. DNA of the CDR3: TGTGCCAGCACCACAGCCTATACGCAGTATTTT. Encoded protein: CASTTAYTQYF.

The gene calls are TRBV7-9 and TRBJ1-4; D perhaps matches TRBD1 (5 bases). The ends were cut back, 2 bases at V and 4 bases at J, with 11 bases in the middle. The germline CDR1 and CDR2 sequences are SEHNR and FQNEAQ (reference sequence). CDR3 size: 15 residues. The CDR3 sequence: CASSLMGTDNEKLFF. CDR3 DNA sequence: TGTGCCAGCAGCTTAATGGGGACCGATAATGAAAAACTGTTTTTT.

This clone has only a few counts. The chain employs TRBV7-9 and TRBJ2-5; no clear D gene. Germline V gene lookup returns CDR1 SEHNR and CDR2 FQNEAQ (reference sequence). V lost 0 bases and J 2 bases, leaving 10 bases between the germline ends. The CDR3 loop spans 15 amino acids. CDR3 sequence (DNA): TGTGCCAGCAGCTTAGCGACGGGCGAGCAAGAGACCCAGTACTTC. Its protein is CASSLATGEQETQYF.

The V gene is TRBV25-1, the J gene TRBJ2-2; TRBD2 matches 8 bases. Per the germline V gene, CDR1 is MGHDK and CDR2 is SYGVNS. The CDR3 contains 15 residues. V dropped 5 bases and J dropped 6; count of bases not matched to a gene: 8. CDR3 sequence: CASSNQGGRSGELFF. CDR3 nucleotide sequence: TGTGCCAGCAGTAACCAGGGCGGGAGGTCCGGGGAGCTGTTTTTT.

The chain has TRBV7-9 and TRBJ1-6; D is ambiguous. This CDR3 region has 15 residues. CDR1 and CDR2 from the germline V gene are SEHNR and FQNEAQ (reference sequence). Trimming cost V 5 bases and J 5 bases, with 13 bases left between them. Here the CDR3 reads CASSPYNGDNSPLHF. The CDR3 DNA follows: TGTGCCAGCAGCCCTTACAACGGAGATAATTCACCCCTCCACTTT.